The following is a TCR beta chain sequence with its context. This entry belongs to a study of T cell changes during pregnancy in multiple sclerosis. Produced via immunoSEQ multiplex PCR; TCRdb's table is partial and in-frame only. Among 70,000 or so clones listed, 90% to 95% were seen once. This CDR3 has 13 residues. With 5 bases removed from V and 2 bases from J, the gap between germline ends came to 10 bases. The germline gives CDR1 GTSNPN, CDR2 SVGIG (reference sequence). The V call is TRBV30, the J call TRBJ2-1; possible D gene TRBD2, 5 bases. The source was peripheral blood, collected in the third trimester of pregnancy. The receptor comes from a female donor in good health, enrolled as a control in a pregnancy study. CDR3 residues: CAWGGAAYNEQFF. The DNA of the CDR3 is TGTGCCTGGGGAGGCGCCGCCTACAATGAGCAGTTCTTC. The full variable domain, with the rest looked up from reference TRBV30 and TRBJ2-1, is SQTIHQWPATLVQPVGSPLSLECTVEGTSNPNLYWYRQAAGRGLQLLFYSVGIGQISSEVPQNLSASRPQDRQFILSSKKLLLSDSGFYLCAWGGAAYNEQFFGPGTRLTVL.